Below, 16 T cell receptor beta chains from the same sample are listed, as sequenced in a study of cytomegalovirus exposure and HLA in healthy donors. Assay: immunoSEQ multiplex PCR; the TCRdb copy retains only in-frame clones and omits some. The sample consists of some 120,000 clones, 85% to 90% of them appearing once. Material: PBMCs. The origin of the receptors is a man between 25 and 39 years old in good health and CMV-seronegative.

The chain is built from TRBV5-4 and TRBJ2-1; 9 positions match TRBD2. The CDR3 runs to 15 residues. Germline loops: CDR1 SGHNT, CDR2 YYREEE (reference sequence). Trimming removed 4 bases from V and 8 bases from J; junction bases left unmatched: 10. CDR3 DNA sequence: TGTGCCAGCAGCCTCGGGACTAGCCGGGTTGATGAGCAGTTCTTC. Its protein product is CASSLGTSRVDEQFF.

The rearrangement links TRBV7-2 to TRBJ1-4; a possible D gene is TRBD1 (5 bases). CDR1 is SGHTA, CDR2 FQGNSA, per germline. This CDR3 region has 13 residues. Trimming stripped 5 bases from V and 10 bases from J, with 14 bases between. CDR3: CASSLGTGGKLFF. The CDR3 DNA reads as TGTGCCAGCAGCCTCGGGACTGGTGGAAAACTGTTTTTT. The whole variable domain, filled in from reference TRBV7-2 and TRBJ1-4, reads GAGVSQSPSNKVTEKGKDVELRCDPISGHTALYWYRQSLGQGLEFLIYFQGNSAPDKSGLPSDRFSAERTGGSVSTLTIQRTQQEDSAVYLCASSLGTGGKLFFGSGTQLSVL.

A few counts support this clone. The V call is TRBV4-1, the J call TRBJ1-1, with 10 bases matching TRBD1. This CDR3 has 17 amino acids. The junction had 8 bases not matched to a gene; V was cut back by 4 bases and J by 0 bases. The germline CDR1 and CDR2 sequences are MGHRA and YSYEKL. The CDR3 coding sequence is TGCGCCAGCAGCCCCTTCCCGGGACAGGGGATGAACACTGAAGCTTTCTTT. Its translation is CASSPFPGQGMNTEAFF.

The table lists this clone with a few counts. The chain joins TRBV9 to TRBJ2-1; 10 positions match TRBD2. This CDR3 has 13 amino acids. J gave up 8 bases and V 2 bases, and 1 base lay outside the gene matches. The germline V gene has CDR1 SGDLS and CDR2 YYNGEE. CDR3 bases: TGTGCCAGCAGCGTTGGGACTAGCGATGAGCAGTTCTTC. Its protein is CASSVGTSDEQFF.

V usage is TRBV5-1 and J usage is TRBJ1-4; D is uncertain. V was trimmed by 7 bases and J by 8 bases, leaving 18 bases between them. The CDR3 extends over 14 amino acids. Germline V gene lookup returns CDR1 SGHRS and CDR2 YFSETQ. The CDR3 reads CASSEGGYGEKLFF. In DNA, the CDR3 is TGCGCCAGCTCGGAAGGCGGGTACGGAGAAAAACTGTTTTTT.

The chain carries TRBV12-1 and TRBJ1-1; the table names TRBD1, a call not compared with the DNA. TRBV12-1 is a recognized pseudogene. This CDR3 has 15 amino acids. The DNA of the CDR3 is TGTGCCAGCAGCCCATGGACAGGGGAGAACACTGAAGCTTTCTTT. It encodes CASSPWTGENTEAFF.

The chain recombines TRBV19 with TRBJ2-7; the match to TRBD1 covers 9 bases. The V gene end was trimmed by 4 bases and the J gene end by 7 bases; junction bases not matched to a gene: 11. The V gene's germline CDR1 is LNHDA and CDR2 SQIVND (reference sequence). The CDR3 is 15 residues long. DNA of the CDR3: TGTGCCAGTAGTAACCCCGGACAGGGGCTTTGGGAGCAGTACTTC. Its protein is CASSNPGQGLWEQYF.

The V and J genes are TRBV19 and TRBJ2-7, with 9 positions matching TRBD1. This CDR3 has 15 residues. The germline gives CDR1 LNHDA, CDR2 SQIVND (reference sequence). Germline trimming cut 3 bases from V and 1 base from J; bases unmatched to any gene: 4. DNA of the CDR3: TGTGCCAGTAGTATCCGGGACAGGGCATCCTACGAGCAGTACTTC. It codes for CASSIRDRASYEQYF.

Only one count was recorded for this clone. The chain recombines TRBV7-3 with TRBJ2-3, with 8 bases matching TRBD2. In germline, CDR1 is SGHTA, CDR2 FQGTGA. The CDR3 covers 17 residues. The ends lost 3 bases at V and 4 bases at J; junction bases unmatched: 12. CDR3 amino acids: CASSFELAGSGADTQYF. In DNA, the CDR3 is TGTGCCAGCAGCTTTGAGCTAGCGGGTTCTGGGGCAGATACGCAGTATTTT.

The chain joins TRBV5-1 to TRBJ1-3; no clear D gene. Trimming removed 8 bases from V and 4 bases from J, with 13 bases in between. In germline, CDR1 is SGHRS, CDR2 YFSETQ. This CDR3 region has 13 residues. The DNA of the CDR3 is TGCGCCAGTGGAGTTCCCGGGGGAAACACCATATATTTT. Encoded protein: CASGVPGGNTIYF.

This chain uses TRBV29-1 with TRBJ1-2, with TRBD1 identical over 7 bases. The CDR3 runs 13 residues. Germline CDR1 SQVTM, CDR2 ANQGSEA. V was pared by 8 bases and J by 5 bases, with 11 bases of the junction left unmatched. CDR3 sequence reads: CSYTQTGFYGYTF. CDR3 coding DNA: TGCAGCTACACTCAGACAGGGTTTTATGGCTACACCTTC.

The chain's CDR3 is CASSAPGTDTQYF. CDR3 coding DNA: TGTGCCAGCAGTGCCCCAGGGACAGATACGCAGTATTTT. This rearrangement joins TRBV6-5 to TRBJ2-3; D may be TRBD1 (5 bases). V was pared by 5 bases and J by 3 bases, with 9 bases between. The CDR3 runs 13 residues. From germline, CDR1 is MNHEY and CDR2 SVGAGI.

The V call is TRBV7-2, the J call TRBJ1-2, with D possibly being TRBD1 (5 bases). The length of the CDR3 is 14 residues. Trimming shortened V by 4 bases and J by 6 bases, and 15 bases separated the two germline ends. CDR1 is SGHTA and CDR2 is FQGNSA in the germline V gene. CDR3 region: CASSSGGGRNGYTF. The CDR3 DNA reads TGTGCCAGCAGCTCCGGGGGGGGACGCAATGGCTACACCTTC.

This chain joins TRBV6-6 and TRBJ1-5; 8 bases fit TRBD1. The CDR3 has 15 residues. Germline V gene sequence: CDR1 MNHNY, CDR2 SVGAGI (reference sequence). The junction had 5 bases not matched to a gene; V was cut back by 0 bases and J by 7 bases. The CDR3 spells CASSYSTTGEQPQHF. DNA of the CDR3: TGTGCCAGCAGTTACTCGACGACAGGGGAGCAGCCCCAGCATTTT.

The J gene is TRBJ2-1, the V gene TRBV9; tentatively, D is TRBD2 (6 bases). Trimming removed 2 bases at V and 0 bases at J, with 12 bases between. From germline, CDR1 is SGDLS and CDR2 YYNGEE. The length of the CDR3 is 16 residues. CDR3 residues: CASSVGDSRSYNEQFF. The CDR3 bases are TGTGCCAGCAGCGTTGGGGACTCACGCTCCTACAATGAGCAGTTCTTC.

The CDR3 sequence: CARCPGGTDTQYF. DNA of the CDR3: TGTGCCAGATGCCCAGGGGGCACAGATACGCAGTATTTT. This sequence joins TRBV2 and TRBJ2-3; possible D gene TRBD1, 6 bases. The V end lost 9 bases, the J end lost 1 base, and 11 bases lay between the germline ends. CDR1 and CDR2 (germline): SNHLY, FYNNEI. CDR3 length equals 13 residues.